These T cell receptor beta chains were read from a single sample in a study of blood T cells in healthy people across ages. TCRdb used MiXCR to reprocess the 5' RACE reads, holding one entry per CDR3 protein. The table shows hundreds of thousands of distinct CDR3 sequences, with approximately 40% occurring only once. Source material: blood. These receptors came from a man aged 80 or over in good health. Each CDR3 is given with its conserved first and last residue. The D gene is left open where the match is weak. A clone size is listed for some rows: how often the clone was seen (once, few, many), or a class if it is expanded.

>TRBV7-2|few|NA|TRBJ1-1
CASNPGGMRNTEAFF
TGTGCCAGCAACCCGGGGGGCATGAGGAACACTGAAGCTTTCTTT
>TRBV15|many|NA|TRBJ2-5
CATSRVGQQETQYF
TGTGCCACCAGCAGAGTTGGACAGCAAGAGACCCAGTACTTC
>TRBV11-2|NA|TRBD2|TRBJ2-7
CASSPAGGGSYEQYF
TGTGCCAGCAGCCCTGCGGGGGGAGGGTCCTACGAGCAGTACTTC
>TRBV2|NA|NA|TRBJ1-4
CASRIGQIAGDEKLFF
TGTGCCAGCAGGATCGGACAGATAGCAGGGGATGAAAAACTGTTTTTT
>TRBV7-8|NA|NA|TRBJ1-1
CASSLTAGGSTEAFF
TGTGCCAGCAGCTTAACGGCCGGGGGTTCCACTGAAGCTTTCTTT
>TRBV6-2/TRBV6-3|few|NA|TRBJ2-6
CASSIESPFSGANVLTF
TGTGCCAGCAGTATCGAGTCCCCTTTCTCTGGGGCCAACGTCCTGACTTTC
>TRBV9|few|TRBD2|TRBJ2-1
CASSVAYRLAGGPNEQFF
TGTGCCAGCAGCGTAGCTTATCGTTTAGCGGGAGGCCCCAATGAGCAGTTCTTC
>TRBV15|few|TRBD2|TRBJ2-7
CATSSNLAGLYEQYF
TGTGCCACCAGCAGCAACCTAGCGGGGCTCTACGAGCAGTACTTC
>TRBV30|NA|NA|TRBJ1-2
CAGSSQAYGYTF
TGTGCCGGGAGCTCCCAGGCCTATGGCTACACCTTC
>TRBV14|NA|NA|TRBJ2-1
CASNLQRRGLGEQFF
TGTGCCAGCAACCTGCAAAGGCGGGGGCTGGGTGAGCAGTTCTTC
>TRBV7-2|NA|NA|TRBJ2-1
CASSLPPAGAGNEQFF
TGTGCCAGCAGCTTACCCCCGGCAGGGGCTGGCAATGAGCAGTTCTTC
>TRBV28|NA|TRBD1|TRBJ2-5
CASSWTGGSGGETQYF
TGTGCCAGCAGTTGGACAGGGGGAAGTGGAGGAGAGACCCAGTACTTC
>TRBV9|few|TRBD2|TRBJ2-3
CASSPRTSGPTSTDTQYF
TGTGCCAGCAGCCCCAGGACTAGCGGGCCAACTAGCACAGATACGCAGTATTTT
>TRBV7-2|NA|TRBD2|TRBJ2-1
CASSLGRLAGDYNEQFF
TGTGCCAGCAGCTTAGGGAGACTAGCGGGGGACTACAATGAGCAGTTCTTC
>TRBV12-3/TRBV12-4|few|NA|TRBJ1-3
CASSSGAGNTIYF
TGTGCCAGCAGTTCGGGAGCTGGAAACACCATATATTTT
>TRBV27|NA|NA|TRBJ1-2
CASREQGSYGYTF
TGTGCCAGCAGGGAGCAGGGAAGCTATGGCTACACCTTC
>TRBV7-2|many|NA|TRBJ1-5
CASSLRGGNQPQHF
TGCGCCAGCAGCTTGCGAGGAGGCAATCAGCCCCAGCATTTT
>TRBV6-5|NA|NA|TRBJ1-1
CASSYKRGEAFF
TGTGCCAGCAGTTACAAAAGGGGAGAAGCTTTCTTT
>TRBV12-3/TRBV12-4|once|TRBD2|TRBJ2-5
CASRGLAGLQETQYF
TGTGCCAGCAGGGGACTAGCGGGCCTCCAAGAGACCCAGTACTTC
>TRBV6-6|NA|NA|TRBJ2-3
CASSFPQASVGDTQYF
TGTGCCAGCAGTTTTCCCCAGGCTAGCGTGGGAGATACGCAGTATTTT
>TRBV12-3/TRBV12-4|few|TRBD1|TRBJ1-2
CASSMRTGPPYGYTF
TGTGCCAGCAGTATGCGGACAGGGCCCCCGTATGGCTACACCTTC
>TRBV2|few|TRBD1|TRBJ2-4
CASNRGQGANIQYF
TGTGCCAGCAATCGCGGACAGGGGGCAAACATTCAGTACTTC
>TRBV10-2|NA|TRBD1|TRBJ1-6
CASRAKGARPLHF
TGCGCCAGCAGGGCCAAGGGGGCGAGACCCCTCCACTTT
>TRBV21-1|NA|NA|TRBJ2-1
CASSRKAPKCTLAYNEQFF
TGTGCCAGCAGCAGGAAGGCCCCCAAGTGCACCCTCGCCTACAATGAGCAGTTCTTC
>TRBV20-1|few|TRBD2|TRBJ2-3
CSANQLAVRTDTQYF
TGCAGTGCTAACCAACTAGCGGTCCGCACAGATACGCAGTATTTT
>TRBV20-1|NA|NA|TRBJ2-1
CSATRTLNNEQFF
TGCAGTGCTACGCGGACGCTAAACAATGAGCAGTTCTTC
>TRBV6-1|many|NA|TRBJ2-4
CASSRELGNIQYF
TGTGCCAGCAGCAGGGAGTTGGGGAACATTCAGTACTTC
>TRBV18|NA|NA|TRBJ2-7
CASSPPSSSREEQYF
TGTGCCAGCTCACCACCGTCAAGTAGCCGAGAGGAGCAGTACTTC
>TRBV27|NA|NA|TRBJ2-1
CASRSTRSYNEQFF
TGTGCTAGCCGAAGTACACGCTCCTACAATGAGCAGTTCTTC
>TRBV20-1|many|NA|TRBJ2-5
CSARPGTQETQYF
TGCAGTGCTAGACCCGGGACCCAAGAGACCCAGTACTTC
>TRBV20-1|few|NA|TRBJ2-2
CSARAGTNTGELFF
TGCAGTGCTAGAGCCGGGACGAACACCGGGGAGCTGTTTTTT
>TRBV4-2|few|NA|TRBJ2-3
CASSLGSAESTDTQYF
TGTGCCAGCAGCCTTGGGTCAGCGGAGAGCACAGATACGCAGTATTTT
>TRBV5-1|few|TRBD2|TRBJ2-5
CASSFDGTSGAQETQYF
TGCGCCAGCAGCTTTGACGGGACTAGCGGAGCACAAGAGACCCAGTACTTC
>TRBV6-6|NA|TRBD2|TRBJ2-1
CASSSKTSGRYNEQFF
TGTGCCAGCAGTTCCAAGACTAGCGGGCGCTACAATGAGCAGTTCTTC
>TRBV6-2/TRBV6-3|few|TRBD2|TRBJ2-5
CASTGRGVPRSQETQYF
TGTGCCAGCACGGGGCGGGGGGTCCCGAGATCTCAAGAGACCCAGTACTTC
>TRBV7-2|NA|NA|TRBJ1-6
CASSPQQNSPLHF
TGTGCCAGCAGCCCTCAACAGAATTCACCCCTCCACTTT